The subject of this entry is one T cell receptor (beta chain). This specimen comes from a study of blood T cell repertoires in COVID-19. Study-wide background: The analysed material was cDNA or gDNA that came from T cells, B-cell-depleted T cells, or PBMCs.

The CDR3 totals 15 residues. CDR1 is SNHLY and CDR2 is FYNNEI in the germline V gene. The V and J ends lost 6 bases and 5 bases respectively, with 19 bases between them. Generated by immunoSEQ multiplex PCR, the TCRdb table keeps only in-frame clones and is missing some. The table includes 80,000 or so clones, less than 90% detected once. The specimen was peripheral blood. The gene calls are TRBV2 and TRBJ1-1, with D possibly being TRBD1 (6 bases). This TCR derives from a human donor in a cohort sampled during active COVID-19. The CDR3 loop reads CASSIAGTKVTEAFF. The CDR3 DNA follows: TGTGCCAGCAGCATCGCCGGGACAAAAGTTACTGAAGCTTTCTTT.